The present entry profiles one T cell receptor (beta chain) with its context. Germline CDR1 reads SNHLY; CDR2 reads FYNNEI. This CDR3 has 17 residues. J lost 3 bases, V lost 3 bases, and 10 bases had no gene match. Which cohort a participant joined came from the clinical history participants gave. The source of the sample is a study of blood T cell repertoires in COVID-19. Method: immunoSEQ multiplex PCR; TCRdb's copy keeps in-frame clones and lacks some. The repertoire holds about 270,000 clones, with about 85% as singletons. The rearrangement joins TRBV2 to TRBJ2-1; TRBD2 matches 8 bases. Sequences were obtained from PBMCs or T cells enriched from blood (not recorded which). This clonotype originated in a woman aged 45-60 years who had recovered from COVID-19. This CDR3 reads CASSDYPRLAGYNEQFF. The CDR3 nucleotides read TGTGCCAGCAGTGATTACCCCCGGCTAGCGGGCTACAATGAGCAGTTCTTC.